This entry concerns a single TCR beta chain. The sample originates from a study of lymphopenia after photon versus proton radiotherapy. V lost 3 bases to trimming and J lost 4 bases; unmatched junction nucleotides: 2. CDR1 and CDR2 from the germline V gene are KGHSH and LQKENI. The CDR3 sequence is 13 residues long. Libraries were prepared by immunoSEQ multiplex PCR; TCRdb keeps only in-frame clonotypes and omits some of them. The table records 35,000 to 50,000 clones, roughly four fifths of them present only once. The sequence derives from an older woman with pancreatic cancer. This chain connects TRBV18 to TRBJ2-5; TRBD1 matches at 7 bases. Sequenced material: peripheral blood, taken from a patient treated with proton-based radiotherapy. CDR3 nucleotides: TGTGCCAGCTCACCGCACAGGGGAGAGACCCAGTACTTC. This translates into CASSPHRGETQYF.